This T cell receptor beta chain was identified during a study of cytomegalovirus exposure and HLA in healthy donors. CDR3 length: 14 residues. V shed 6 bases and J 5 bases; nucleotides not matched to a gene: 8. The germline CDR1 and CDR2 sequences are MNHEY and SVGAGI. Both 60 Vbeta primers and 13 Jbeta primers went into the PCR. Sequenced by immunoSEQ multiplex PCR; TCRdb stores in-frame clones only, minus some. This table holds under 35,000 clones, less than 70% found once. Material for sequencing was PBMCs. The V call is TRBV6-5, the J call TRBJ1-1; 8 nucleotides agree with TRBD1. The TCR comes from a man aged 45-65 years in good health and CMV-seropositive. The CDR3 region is CASRRTGQRTEAFF. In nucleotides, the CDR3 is TGTGCCAGCAGACGGACAGGGCAAAGGACTGAAGCTTTCTTT.